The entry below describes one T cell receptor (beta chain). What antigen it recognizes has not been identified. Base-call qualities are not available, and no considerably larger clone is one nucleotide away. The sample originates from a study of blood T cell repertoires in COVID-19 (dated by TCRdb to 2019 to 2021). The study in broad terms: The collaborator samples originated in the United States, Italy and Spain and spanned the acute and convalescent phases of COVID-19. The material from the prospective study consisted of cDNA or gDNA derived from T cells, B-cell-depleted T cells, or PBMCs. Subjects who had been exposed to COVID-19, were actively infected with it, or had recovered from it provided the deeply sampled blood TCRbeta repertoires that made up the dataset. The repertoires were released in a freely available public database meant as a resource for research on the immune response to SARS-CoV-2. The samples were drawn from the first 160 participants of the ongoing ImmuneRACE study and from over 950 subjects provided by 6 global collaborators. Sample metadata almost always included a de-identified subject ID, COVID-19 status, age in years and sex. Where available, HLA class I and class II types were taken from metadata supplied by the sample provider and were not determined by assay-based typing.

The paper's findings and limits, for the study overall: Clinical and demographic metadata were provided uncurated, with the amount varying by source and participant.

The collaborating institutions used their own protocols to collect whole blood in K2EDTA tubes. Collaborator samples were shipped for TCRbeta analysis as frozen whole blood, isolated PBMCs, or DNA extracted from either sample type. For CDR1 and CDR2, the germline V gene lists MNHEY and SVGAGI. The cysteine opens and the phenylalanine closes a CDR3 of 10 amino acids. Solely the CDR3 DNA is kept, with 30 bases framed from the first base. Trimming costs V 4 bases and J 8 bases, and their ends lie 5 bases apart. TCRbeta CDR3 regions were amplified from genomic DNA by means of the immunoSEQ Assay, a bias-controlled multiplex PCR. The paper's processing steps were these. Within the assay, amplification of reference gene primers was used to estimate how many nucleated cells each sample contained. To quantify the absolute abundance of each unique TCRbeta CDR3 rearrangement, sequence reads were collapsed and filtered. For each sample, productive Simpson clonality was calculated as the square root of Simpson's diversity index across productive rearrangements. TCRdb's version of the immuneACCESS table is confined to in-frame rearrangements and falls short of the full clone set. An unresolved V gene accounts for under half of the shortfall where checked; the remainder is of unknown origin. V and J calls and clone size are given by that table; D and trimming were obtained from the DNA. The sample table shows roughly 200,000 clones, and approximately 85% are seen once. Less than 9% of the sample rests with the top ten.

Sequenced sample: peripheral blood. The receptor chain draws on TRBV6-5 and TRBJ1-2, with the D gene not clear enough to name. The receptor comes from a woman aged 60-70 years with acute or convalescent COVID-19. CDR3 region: CASSFRGYTF. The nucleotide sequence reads TGTGCCAGCAGTTTCCGGGGCTACACCTTC.